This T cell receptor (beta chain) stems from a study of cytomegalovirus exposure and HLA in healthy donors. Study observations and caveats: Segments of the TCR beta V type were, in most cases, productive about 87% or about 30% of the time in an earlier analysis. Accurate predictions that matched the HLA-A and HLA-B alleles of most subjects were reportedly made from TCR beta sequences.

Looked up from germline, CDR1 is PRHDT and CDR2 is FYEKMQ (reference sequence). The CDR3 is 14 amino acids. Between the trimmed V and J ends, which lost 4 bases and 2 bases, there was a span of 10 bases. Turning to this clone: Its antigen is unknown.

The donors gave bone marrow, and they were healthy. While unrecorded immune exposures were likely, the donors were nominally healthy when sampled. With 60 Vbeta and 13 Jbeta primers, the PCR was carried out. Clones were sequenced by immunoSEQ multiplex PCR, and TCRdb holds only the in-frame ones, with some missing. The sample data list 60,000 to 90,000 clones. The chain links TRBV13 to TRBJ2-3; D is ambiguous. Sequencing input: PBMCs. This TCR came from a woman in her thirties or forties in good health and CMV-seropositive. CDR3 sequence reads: CASSSQVVTDTQYF. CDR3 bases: TGTGCCAGCAGCTCCCAGGTTGTCACAGATACGCAGTATTTT.